The 6 T cell receptor beta chains reported below all come from one sample, sequenced in a study of CD8 T cells in Susac syndrome (dated by TCRdb to about 2019). The protocol used for the library was the immunoSEQ multiplex PCR assay. RNA was extracted with the RNeasy kit and about 0.45 to 1 ug was reverse transcribed using random hexamers. The public sequencing data were trimmed at Q25 with fastp and processed into clonotypes with MiXCR by TCRdb, which kept only in-frame beta chains. CDR3 protein duplicates are merged, each entry listing the most common genes and DNA. A total of about 80,000 distinct CDR3 sequences appear in this sample, about 94% of them only once. Together, the top ten hold about 0.9% of the sample. The sample was CD8+ T cells from PBMCs. These receptor sequences come from a human donor with Susac syndrome.

V and J are TRBV7-8 and TRBJ2-1, with 8 positions matching TRBD1. V gave up 5 bases and J gave up 7 bases; unmatched junction bases: 7. The CDR3 is made up of 14 amino acids. The germline V gene encodes CDR1 SGHVS and CDR2 FQNEAQ. The CDR3 loop reads CASSPWTGRNEQFF. CDR3 bases: TGTGCCAGCAGCCCCTGGACAGGGAGAAATGAGCAGTTCTTC.

The CDR3 DNA sequence: TGTGCCAGCAGCAACGACGGGACAGATCAAGAGACCCAGTACTTC. It codes for CASSNDGTDQETQYF. This sequence joins TRBV5-6 and TRBJ2-5; 7 nucleotides align to TRBD1. J lost 2 bases, V lost 4 bases, and 8 bases had no gene match. Germline V gene data show CDR1 as SGHDT and CDR2 as YYEEEE. The CDR3 is 15 residues long.

The V gene is TRBV29-1, the J gene TRBJ1-4; 7 bases match TRBD1. The CDR3 loop spans 12 amino acids. V was pared by 7 bases and J by 8 bases, with 7 bases of the junction left unmatched. Germline V gene data show CDR1 as SQVTM and CDR2 as ANQGSEA. CDR3 in amino acids: CSGEGAGEKLFF. In nucleotides, the CDR3 is TGCAGCGGCGAGGGGGCTGGAGAAAAACTGTTTTTT.

This clonotype has just one count. This chain links TRBV6-8 with TRBJ2-1, with a possible D match to TRBD2 (5 bases). V lost 1 base and J 4 bases, leaving 11 bases between the germline ends. Germline V gives CDR1 MNHGY, CDR2 SAAAGT. The CDR3 has 15 amino acids. CDR3 in DNA: TGTGCCAGCAGTTACTTGGCTAGCAGTTACAATGAGCAGTTCTTC. This translates into CASSYLASSYNEQFF.

This clonotype showed up just once. The chain links TRBV2 to TRBJ1-2; D gene uncertain. The CDR3 runs to 10 residues. Trimming left V 0 bases short and J 9 bases short, with 2 bases between. Germline assignment: CDR1 SNHLY and CDR2 FYNNEI. CDR3 loop: CASSEARYTF. In DNA, the CDR3 is TGTGCCAGCAGTGAAGCCCGCTACACCTTC.

V and J are TRBV7-9 and TRBJ2-4; D ambiguous. Germline V gene data show CDR1 as SEHNR and CDR2 as FQNEAQ (reference sequence). Between the trimmed V and J ends, which lost 5 bases and 1 base, there was a span of 15 bases. The CDR3 runs to 16 residues. CDR3 residues: CASSRPDGLAKNIQYF. The CDR3 DNA is TGTGCCAGCAGCCGCCCGGATGGCTTGGCCAAAAACATTCAGTACTTC.